The clone carrying this T cell receptor beta chain has only one observation. What it recognizes is unknown. The sample is drawn from a study of vaccination effects on CD4 cells after COVID-19. Study summary: Samples were taken post-vaccine, and their median timing was 72 days after the second dose.

The length of the CDR3 is 14 residues. V was trimmed by 6 bases and J by 2 bases, leaving 13 bases between them. Germline CDR1 reads LNHDA; CDR2 reads SQIVND (reference sequence). Antigen-specific CD4+ T cells were first expanded with viral peptide pools by the ViraFEST assay and only then sequenced. Subsequent to a culture period of approximately 11 days, CD4+ T cells were isolated. Participants received two doses of either the BNT162b2 or mRNA-1273 vaccine. Absence of prior SARS-CoV-2 infection characterized the vaccine recipients, who showed negative nucleocapsid antibodies. Clones were read by immunoSEQ multiplex PCR, and TCRdb kept only the in-frame ones, dropping some. The data show around 81,000 clones, with under 80% seen just once and approximately 1% held by the top ten.

This receptor was taken from a human donor who received a COVID-19 vaccine. The source was CD4+ T cells from PBMCs cultured with HCoV-OC43 spike peptides, collected after COVID-19 vaccination. As for subset: HCoV-OC43 spike overlapping peptide pool stimulation. This chain links TRBV19 with TRBJ1-2; TRBD1 is a possible D gene (6 bases). This chain's CDR3 is CASRPGQQNYGYTF. CDR3 coding DNA: TGTGCCAGTAGACCGGGACAACAGAACTATGGCTACACCTTC.